These 8 T cell receptor beta chains share one sample of origin, sequenced in a study of shared clonotypes between healthy human individuals. The assay was immunoSEQ multiplex PCR, and TCRdb's table has in-frame clones only and misses some. This sample has about 2 million clones, with over 85% found just once. Naive CD8 cells comprised CD45RO-negative, CCR7-positively selected cells, excluding terminally differentiated effector memory CD45RA+ cells. The sequenced sample consisted of naive CD8+ T cells sorted from blood. These receptors were collected from a man aged 18-30 years in good health.

The chain employs TRBV10-3 and TRBJ1-1; the D is unclear. V was trimmed by 3 bases and J by 1 base, leaving 12 bases between them. Germline V CDR1 and CDR2: ENHRY, SYGVKD. The CDR3 consists of 15 residues. Written as DNA, the CDR3 is TGTGCCATCAGTGAACTGACGGAAGGGAACACTGAAGCTTTCTTT. Protein product: CAISELTEGNTEAFF.

V is TRBV10-1 and J is TRBJ2-3; 8 bases align to TRBD2. The J segment lost 2 bases and the V segment lost 0 bases, leaving 4 bases of the junction unmatched. The CDR3 consists of 16 residues. Germline lookup yields CDR1 WNHNN and CDR2 SYGVQD (reference sequence). The CDR3 DNA sequence: TGCGCCAGCAGTGAGTCGCCGGGGGGGCCCACAGATACGCAGTATTTT. Its protein product is CASSESPGGPTDTQYF.

The V gene is TRBV7-8, the J gene TRBJ2-6, with D possibly being TRBD1 (6 bases). Germline CDR1 reads SGHVS; CDR2 reads FQNEAQ. V shed 5 bases and J shed 0 bases, with 20 bases lying between them. The CDR3 loop spans 19 amino acids. The CDR3 loop reads CASSGSPGHPLSGANVLTF. For the CDR3, the DNA is TGTGCCAGCAGCGGATCGCCGGGACACCCTCTCTCTGGGGCCAACGTCCTGACTTTC.

The V call is TRBV11-2, the J call TRBJ2-5; TRBD1 agrees at 8 bases. J gave up 5 bases and V 4 bases, and 12 bases lay outside the gene matches. The CDR3 length is 16 residues. Germline V gives CDR1 SGHAT, CDR2 FQNNGV. The CDR3 protein is CASSSRDRFLWETQYF. The DNA of the CDR3 is TGTGCCAGCAGCTCCCGGGACAGGTTCTTGTGGGAGACCCAGTACTTC.

A single count supports this clone. This chain joins TRBV27 and TRBJ1-2, with D perhaps TRBD1 (6 bases). Germline CDR1 is MNHEY and CDR2 is SMNVEV (reference sequence). There are 15 residues in the CDR3. Deletions cut 3 bases from V and 2 bases from J, with 13 bases between. CDR3 DNA sequence: TGTGCCAGCAGTTTCCTCCGGACAGTAAACTATGGCTACACCTTC. As protein: CASSFLRTVNYGYTF.

V is TRBV7-8 and J is TRBJ2-3, with 7 bases lining up with TRBD2. From germline, CDR1 is SGHVS and CDR2 FQNEAQ. The CDR3 is made up of 15 amino acids. V shed 5 bases and J 7 bases; nucleotides not matched to a gene: 12. CDR3 region: CASSHLGGGANTQYF. The CDR3 DNA reads TGTGCCAGCAGCCACCTGGGCGGGGGAGCTAATACGCAGTATTTT. The full variable domain, in which reference TRBV7-8 and TRBJ2-3 provide the parts outside the CDR3, is GAGVSQSPRYKVAKRGQDVALRCDPISGHVSLFWYQQALGQGPEFLTYFQNEAQLDKSGLPSDRFFAERPEGSVSTLKIQRTQQEDSAVYLCASSHLGGGANTQYFGPGTRLTVL.

The V gene is TRBV29-1, the J gene TRBJ2-3, with D perhaps TRBD2 (5 bases). The CDR3 contains 15 residues. Trimming left V 1 base short and J 0 bases short, with 11 bases between. Germline-derived CDR1 and CDR2 are SQVTM and ANQGSEA. CDR3 amino acids: CSVEGDAGSTDTQYF. CDR3 nucleotides: TGCAGCGTTGAAGGTGACGCGGGTAGCACAGATACGCAGTATTTT.

The chain couples TRBV9 to TRBJ1-3, with 8 bases matching TRBD1. V lost 4 bases and J lost 3; bases outside the gene matches: 6. This CDR3 contains 15 residues. Germline assignment: CDR1 SGDLS and CDR2 YYNGEE. The CDR3 spells CASSTDREYGNTIYF. The CDR3 nucleotides read TGTGCCAGCAGCACGGACAGGGAGTATGGAAACACCATATATTTT.